The 25 T cell receptor beta chains below come from one sample, sequenced in a study of beta chain features in type 1 diabetes. Expressed TCRB transcripts were sequenced, since all the RNA that had been isolated was reverse transcribed. The repertoire was sequenced with immunoSEQ multiplex PCR; TCRdb's copy has only in-frame clones and lacks some. The sample gives about 620,000 clones, about a sixth of which show up once; about 0.086% is in the top ten. The specimen sequenced was naive CD4+ T cells from blood. The source of these receptors is a man aged 18 to 30 in good health.

The chain carries TRBV19 and TRBJ2-1; D gene uncertain. The ends were cut back, 6 bases at V and 9 bases at J, with 9 bases in the middle. Germline V CDR1 and CDR2: LNHDA, SQIVND (reference sequence). The CDR3 has 11 residues. This CDR3 reads CASRANAEQFF. The CDR3 coding sequence is TGTGCCAGTAGGGCCAACGCTGAGCAGTTCTTC.

This sequence joins TRBV28 and TRBJ2-7; 9 bases line up with TRBD1. This CDR3 has 14 residues. V lost 2 bases and J lost 6; bases outside the gene matches: 5. CDR1 MDHEN and CDR2 SYDVKM come from the germline V gene. The CDR3 is CASSLGGQGREQYF. As DNA, the CDR3 is TGTGCCAGCAGTTTAGGTGGACAGGGGCGCGAGCAGTACTTC. The full variable domain, its missing parts supplied by reference TRBV28 and TRBJ2-7, is DVKVTQSSRYLVKRTGEKVFLECVQDMDHENMFWYRQDPGLGLRLIYFSYDVKMKEKGDIPEGYSVSREKKERFSLILESASTNQTSMYLCASSLGGQGREQYFGPGTRLTVT.

This clone was detected only a few times. The sample has other DNA sequences that encode this CDR3 too. The V gene is TRBV7-2, the J gene TRBJ2-5; D remains ambiguous. Germline V lookup: CDR1 SGHTA, CDR2 FQGNSA. The CDR3 sequence is 11 residues long. V lost 5 bases to trimming and J lost 2 bases, with 3 bases between them. The CDR3 nucleotides are TGTGCCAGCAGCGCACAAGAGACCCAGTACTTC. It specifies CASSAQETQYF.

This clone turned up a few times. The chain employs TRBV30 and TRBJ1-5; TRBD1 might be the D (5 bases). V was pared by 2 bases and J by 7 bases, with 21 bases between. Germline-derived CDR1 and CDR2 are GTSNPN and SVGIG (reference sequence). The CDR3 runs 16 residues. The DNA of the CDR3 is TGTGCCTGGAGTCCCTTTGGAAGAGGGACGGGCCAGCCCCAGCATTTT. It is translated as CAWSPFGRGTGQPQHF.

This chain connects TRBV2 to TRBJ2-7; 7 bases match TRBD1. V was clipped by 6 bases and J by 4 bases; unmatched bases: 15. CDR3 length equals 16 residues. The germline CDR1 and CDR2 sequences are SNHLY and FYNNEI. CDR3 bases: TGTGCCAGCAGGGAACCCACTCGGACAGGCCGTTACGAGCAGTACTTC. It yields the protein CASREPTRTGRYEQYF. Full variable domain (remainder filled in from reference TRBV2 and TRBJ2-7): EPEVTQTPSHQVTQMGQEVILRCVPISNHLYFYWYRQILGQKVEFLVSFYNNEISEKSEIFDDQFSVERPDGSNFTLKIRSTKLEDSAMYFCASREPTRTGRYEQYFGPGTRLTVT.

The V and J genes are TRBV29-1 and TRBJ2-7, with D tentatively TRBD1 (6 bases). The germline V gene has CDR1 SQVTM and CDR2 ANQGSEA. This CDR3 contains 17 residues. The ends were cut back, 6 bases at V and 2 bases at J, with 26 bases in the middle. The CDR3: CSVAQIPTGYQTYEQYF. The CDR3 DNA is TGCAGCGTCGCCCAGATCCCTACAGGGTATCAAACCTACGAGCAGTACTTC.

The J gene is TRBJ2-7, the V gene TRBV4-2, with 16 bases that match TRBD2. Germline CDR1 is LGHNA and CDR2 is YNFKEQ. This CDR3 comprises 19 residues. V was clipped by 3 bases and J by 1 base; unmatched bases: 9. The chain's CDR3 is CASSHPGTSGRAGSYEQYF. The CDR3 nucleotides are TGTGCCAGCAGCCATCCCGGGACTAGCGGGAGGGCCGGTTCCTACGAGCAGTACTTC.

V and J are TRBV5-8 and TRBJ1-1; unclear D gene. This CDR3 contains 13 residues. Germline V gene data show CDR1 as SGHTS and CDR2 as YDEGEE. With 2 bases removed from V and 1 base from J, the gap between germline ends came to 6 bases. CDR3 region: CASSFGKNTEAFF. Here the CDR3 DNA reads TGTGCCAGCAGCTTCGGCAAGAACACTGAAGCTTTCTTT. The whole variable domain, remainder taken from reference TRBV5-8 and TRBJ1-1, is EAGVTQSPTHLIKTRGQQATLRCSPISGHTSVYWYQQALGLGLQFLLWYDEGEERNRGNFPPRFSGRQFPNYSSELNVNALELEDSALYLCASSFGKNTEAFFGQGTRLTVV.

This clone was counted only a few times. The J gene is TRBJ2-7, the V gene TRBV11-2, with D unresolved. V was pared by 5 bases and J by 2 bases, with 16 bases between. This CDR3 spans 15 amino acids. CDR1 is SGHAT and CDR2 is FQNNGV in the germline V gene. CDR3: CASSPPPAAAYEQYF. In DNA form, the CDR3 reads TGTGCCAGCAGCCCTCCCCCGGCTGCTGCCTACGAGCAGTACTTC.

This clone showed up just a few times. The rearrangement links TRBV25-1 to TRBJ2-2, with 7 nucleotides matching TRBD1. CDR3 length equals 15 residues. V was pared by 6 bases and J by 0 bases, with 4 bases of the junction left unmatched. The germline V gene encodes CDR1 MGHDK and CDR2 SYGVNS. CDR3 loop: CASRDRAPNTGELFF. The DNA for the CDR3 is TGTGCCAGCAGAGACAGGGCTCCGAACACCGGGGAGCTGTTTTTT.

In this sample, this clone turned up a few times. J is TRBJ1-2 and V is TRBV7-9; weak D call: TRBD1 (5 bases). The germline V gene has CDR1 SEHNR and CDR2 FQNEAQ (reference sequence). CDR3 length: 12 amino acids. For the CDR3, the DNA is TGTGCGACCAGACAGCCCAACTATGGCTACACCTTC. Its translation is CATRQPNYGYTF.

The table lists this clone with a few counts. V is TRBV5-4 and J is TRBJ1-2; 10 bases are a match to TRBD1. Germline trimming cut 4 bases from V and 9 bases from J; bases unmatched to any gene: 6. The CDR3 has 13 amino acids. Germline CDR1 SGHNT, CDR2 YYREEE (reference sequence). The CDR3 sequence: CASSGTGDGRYTF. CDR3 DNA sequence: TGTGCCAGCAGCGGGACAGGGGACGGGCGCTACACCTTC.

The V call is TRBV9, the J call TRBJ1-4; D might be TRBD1 (5 bases). Per the germline V gene, CDR1 is SGDLS and CDR2 is YYNGEE. The CDR3 totals 14 residues. The V end lost 2 bases, the J end lost 0 bases, and 5 bases lay between the germline ends. CDR3 residues: CASSVTATNEKLFF. CDR3 nucleotides: TGTGCCAGCAGCGTGACAGCAACTAATGAAAAACTGTTTTTT. The whole variable domain, filled in from reference TRBV9 and TRBJ1-4, reads DSGVTQTPKHLITATGQRVTLRCSPRSGDLSVYWYQQSLDQGLQFLIQYYNGEERAKGNILERFSAQQFPDLHSELNLSSLELGDSALYFCASSVTATNEKLFFGSGTQLSVL.

The chain has TRBV29-1 and TRBJ2-1; D is undetermined. The germline CDR1 and CDR2 sequences are SQVTM and ANQGSEA. The CDR3 is 15 residues long. Trimming pared 2 bases from V and 8 bases from J, leaving 19 bases between. The CDR3, as DNA: TGCAGCGTTGAAATCCAAGCCGGATTAAGCGATGAGCAGTTCTTC. Its translation: CSVEIQAGLSDEQFF.

This clone has only a few counts. This chain links TRBV9 with TRBJ2-3; D might be TRBD2 (5 bases). With 3 bases removed from V and 9 bases from J, the gap between germline ends came to 8 bases. The CDR3 is 11 amino acids. Germline CDR1 is SGDLS and CDR2 is YYNGEE. The CDR3 coding sequence is TGTGCCAGCAGCGCTGGACTGACGCAGTATTTT. It specifies CASSAGLTQYF.

This clone was seen only a few times. CDR3 region: CASSQSGALHVQYF. In nucleotides, the CDR3 is TGTGCCAGCAGCCAATCAGGGGCCCTTCACGTGCAGTACTTC. V and J are TRBV14 and TRBJ2-7; tentative D call: TRBD1 (6 bases). From germline, CDR1 is SGHDN and CDR2 FVKESK. The V end lost 2 bases, the J end lost 9 bases, and 17 bases lay between the germline ends. There are 14 residues in the CDR3.

This clone appeared a few times. The rearrangement joins TRBV5-4 to TRBJ2-5; D remains unclear. V gave up 4 bases and J gave up 5 bases, with 12 bases separating them. This CDR3 spans 13 amino acids. The germline V gene encodes CDR1 SGHNT and CDR2 YYREEE (reference sequence). CDR3 in amino acids: CASSATTKETQYF. The CDR3 region has the DNA TGTGCCAGCAGCGCCACAACCAAGGAGACCCAGTACTTC.

Only a few counts were recorded for this clone. The chain couples TRBV9 to TRBJ2-1; 8 bases agree with TRBD1. Germline loops: CDR1 SGDLS, CDR2 YYNGEE. The V gene end was trimmed by 0 bases and the J gene end by 12 bases; junction bases not matched to a gene: 2. This CDR3 region has 12 residues. The CDR3 nucleotides are TGTGCCAGCAGCGTAGCTGGACAGGGGCAGTTCTTC. Encoded protein: CASSVAGQGQFF.

This clone was picked up a small number of times. V usage is TRBV28 and J usage is TRBJ2-7; D possibly corresponds to TRBD2 (6 bases). There are 16 residues in the CDR3. V gave up 3 bases and J gave up 3 bases, with 18 bases separating them. Germline values: CDR1 MDHEN, CDR2 SYDVKM. The CDR3 nucleotides are TGTGCCAGCAGTTTTGGAGGGGATACCGGCCACTACGAGCAGTACTTC. Protein product: CASSFGGDTGHYEQYF.

This clone was observed a few times. This chain connects TRBV5-1 to TRBJ2-7; TRBD2 matches 8 bases. CDR3 length: 16 residues. The germline V gene encodes CDR1 SGHRS and CDR2 YFSETQ. J gave up 2 bases and V 0 bases, and 7 bases lay outside the gene matches. The CDR3 DNA follows: TGCGCCAGCAGCTTGGGAGGCGGGGGGATCGCCTACGAGCAGTACTTC. Amino acid sequence: CASSLGGGGIAYEQYF.

In this sample, this clone turned up a few times. The rearrangement uses TRBV7-9 and TRBJ2-2; D is undetermined. Germline loops: CDR1 SEHNR, CDR2 FQNEAQ (reference sequence). With 4 bases removed from V and 1 base from J, the gap between germline ends came to 10 bases. The CDR3 totals 15 residues. Written as DNA, the CDR3 is TGTGCCAGCAGCTCCGTAAGAAGGAACACCGGGGAGCTGTTTTTT. This translates into CASSSVRRNTGELFF.

The chain couples TRBV28 to TRBJ2-7; D may match TRBD1 or TRBD2 (5 bases each). In germline, CDR1 is MDHEN, CDR2 SYDVKM. V gave up 1 base and J gave up 1 base, with 8 bases separating them. The CDR3 spans 14 residues. The chain's CDR3 is CASSLFEGSYEQYF. CDR3 DNA sequence: TGTGCCAGCAGTTTATTCGAGGGGTCCTACGAGCAGTACTTC.

The genes are TRBV7-6 and TRBJ2-2, with D possibly called TRBD1 or TRBD2 (5 bases each). Deletions cut 10 bases from V and 6 bases from J, with 12 bases between. The CDR3 sequence is 12 residues long. Germline V gene data show CDR1 as SGHVS and CDR2 as FNYEAQ. This chain's CDR3 is CATRGSAGELFF. CDR3 DNA: TGTGCCACCCGGGGCAGCGCCGGGGAGCTGTTTTTT.

This clone was picked up a small number of times. The chain couples TRBV7-2 to TRBJ2-6; possibly TRBD1 or TRBD2 for D (5 bases each). V shed 8 bases and J shed 0 bases, with 14 bases lying between them. Germline values: CDR1 SGHTA, CDR2 FQGNSA. This CDR3 is built from 16 residues. The CDR3, as DNA: TGTGCCAGCTGGGGACCGCAGAGCTCTGGGGCCAACGTCCTGACTTTC. Amino acid sequence: CASWGPQSSGANVLTF.

The CDR3 protein is CASSVEGRGGTGELFF. The CDR3 nucleotides read TGTGCCAGCAGCGTAGAGGGCAGGGGAGGAACCGGGGAGCTGTTTTTT. The chain couples TRBV9 to TRBJ2-2; perhaps D is TRBD1 or TRBD2 (6 bases each). The CDR3 covers 16 residues. The V gene lost 0 bases and the J gene lost 5 bases, with 14 bases spanning the gap. The V gene's germline CDR1 is SGDLS and CDR2 YYNGEE.